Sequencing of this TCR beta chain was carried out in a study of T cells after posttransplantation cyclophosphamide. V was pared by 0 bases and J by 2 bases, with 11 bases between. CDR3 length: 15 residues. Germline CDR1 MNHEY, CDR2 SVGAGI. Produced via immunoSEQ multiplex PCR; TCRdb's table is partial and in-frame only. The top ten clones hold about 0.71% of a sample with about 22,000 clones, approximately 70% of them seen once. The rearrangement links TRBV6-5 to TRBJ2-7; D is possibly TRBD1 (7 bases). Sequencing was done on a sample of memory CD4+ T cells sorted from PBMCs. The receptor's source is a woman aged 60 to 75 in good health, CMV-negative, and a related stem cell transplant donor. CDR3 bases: TGTGCCAGCAGTTACTCGGCCAGGGGGGCCTACGAGCAGTACTTC. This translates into CASSYSARGAYEQYF.